The next 28 T cell receptor beta chains were all read from a single sample in a study of T-cell memory formation after mild COVID-19. One entry per CDR3 protein results from TCRdb running MiXCR on the 5' RACE reads. The table lists around 300,000 distinct CDR3 sequences, roughly 8% of them singletons, with around a fifth in the top ten. Material for sequencing was PBMCs or a T cell subset sorted from them (not recorded which). The receptor set was obtained from a man between 18 and 35 years old who had mild COVID-19 (a few samples of this study predate the infection). Cell type and time point are not known.

The J gene is TRBJ2-7, the V gene TRBV19; the D call may be TRBD1 or TRBD2 (5 bases each). This CDR3 is 13 amino acids long. The germline gives CDR1 LNHDA, CDR2 SQIVND (reference sequence). Trimming shortened V by 3 bases and J by 5 bases, and 11 bases separated the two germline ends. CDR3 sequence (DNA): TGTGCCAGTAGTATTTGGGGGTACGACGAGCAGTACTTC. It yields the protein CASSIWGYDEQYF.

This chain uses TRBV7-6 with TRBJ2-1; D may correspond to TRBD1 or TRBD2 (6 bases each). The CDR3 covers 14 residues. V gave up 1 base and J gave up 6 bases, with 10 bases separating them. Germline V CDR1 and CDR2: SGHVS, FNYEAQ. The CDR3 coding sequence is TGTGCCAGCAGCTTAGGGAGGGGGATCAATGAGCAGTTCTTC. Its protein is CASSLGRGINEQFF.

The chain is built from TRBV20-1 and TRBJ1-4; no definite D call. Germline values: CDR1 DFQATT, CDR2 SNEGSKA (reference sequence). V was clipped by 0 bases and J by 0 bases, with 8 bases between them. This CDR3 comprises 15 residues. As DNA, the CDR3 is TGCAGTGCTAGAGATTGGCAGGCAACTAATGAAAAACTGTTTTTT. It yields the protein CSARDWQATNEKLFF.

This clonotype was seen a handful of times. The chain carries TRBV20-1 and TRBJ2-7; tentatively, D is TRBD1 (6 bases). V shed 6 bases and J shed 4 bases, with 10 bases lying between them. The CDR3 spans 11 residues. Germline V gene lookup returns CDR1 DFQATT and CDR2 SNEGSKA (reference sequence). The CDR3 DNA reads as TGCAGTGCACCACAGGGATACGAGCAGTACTTC. This sequence encodes CSAPQGYEQYF.

This clonotype was seen more than once but under ten times. The CDR3 loop is CASSLFSTGNYGYTF. CDR3 sequence (DNA): TGTGCCAGCAGCCTTTTCTCGACAGGGAACTATGGCTACACCTTC. The gene calls are TRBV7-9 and TRBJ1-2, with 7 bases identical to TRBD1. The CDR3 totals 15 residues. Trimming removed 5 bases from V and 2 bases from J; junction bases left unmatched: 8. The germline CDR1 and CDR2 sequences are SEHNR and FQNEAQ (reference sequence).

Note on this clonotype: A far larger clone differs by one base, so this is likely a read error. V and J are TRBV5-1 and TRBJ2-3; 8 bases are a match to TRBD2. Per the germline V gene, CDR1 is SGHRS and CDR2 is YFSETQ. CDR3 size: 13 residues. After removal of 5 bases from V and 4 bases from J, the junction contained 3 bases not matched to a gene. This chain's CDR3 is CASRFSGADTQYF. The CDR3 DNA is TGCGCCAGCAGATTTAGCGGGGCAGATACGCAGTATTTT.

This clonotype was detected many times. The rearrangement joins TRBV3-1 to TRBJ2-5; 9 bases align to TRBD2. J lost 2 bases, V lost 4 bases, and 8 bases had no gene match. Germline CDR1 LGHDT, CDR2 YNNKEL (reference sequence). The CDR3 extends over 16 amino acids. In DNA form, the CDR3 reads TGTGCCAGCAGCCTTCGACGGACTAGCGCTCAAGAGACCCAGTACTTC. It codes for CASSLRRTSAQETQYF.

This clonotype was counted between two and nine times. V usage is TRBV14 and J usage is TRBJ2-2, with 8 positions matching TRBD1. From germline, CDR1 is SGHDN and CDR2 FVKESK. CDR3 length: 17 amino acids. J gave up 4 bases and V 0 bases, and 7 bases lay outside the gene matches. CDR3 bases: TGTGCCAGCAGCCAAGACCATGACAGGGGTTTCACCGGGGAGCTGTTTTTT. As protein: CASSQDHDRGFTGELFF.

This clonotype showed up just a few times. The chain employs TRBV7-2 and TRBJ1-1; no firm D call. Trimming took 1 base from V and 1 from J, leaving 7 bases between them. CDR3 length: 14 residues. Germline values: CDR1 SGHTA, CDR2 FQGNSA. In DNA form, the CDR3 reads TGTGCCAGCAGCTTAGGATGGGAGAACACTGAAGCTTTCTTT. It codes for CASSLGWENTEAFF.

The chain recombines TRBV9 with TRBJ1-1; D uncertain. This CDR3 has 15 residues. Trimming stripped 0 bases from V and 1 base from J, with 10 bases between. The germline CDR1 and CDR2 sequences are SGDLS and YYNGEE. CDR3 amino acids: CASSVAPEGNTEAFF. CDR3 coding DNA: TGTGCCAGCAGCGTAGCCCCGGAGGGGAACACTGAAGCTTTCTTT.

The chain uses TRBV10-3 and TRBJ1-4; D possibly corresponds to TRBD1 (6 bases). Looked up from germline, CDR1 is ENHRY and CDR2 is SYGVKD. Trimming stripped 0 bases from V and 8 bases from J, with 7 bases between. This CDR3 comprises 13 residues. The CDR3 DNA reads as TGTGCCATCAGTGAGTCGGGGGGCGAAAAACTGTTTTTT. It yields the protein CAISESGGEKLFF.

The chain is built from TRBV6-4 and TRBJ2-3; 16 nucleotides line up with TRBD2. The ends lost 3 bases at V and 4 bases at J; junction bases unmatched: 1. Per the germline V gene, CDR1 is MRHNA and CDR2 is SNTAGT. This CDR3 is 16 amino acids long. CDR3 amino acids: CASSEGLAGGPDTQYF. CDR3 coding DNA: TGTGCCAGCAGTGAGGGACTAGCGGGGGGGCCAGATACGCAGTATTTT.

This clonotype was observed at least ten times. The rearrangement joins TRBV5-1 to TRBJ2-3; D gene unclear. Trimming cost V 1 base and J 5 bases, with 11 bases left between them. Germline V lookup: CDR1 SGHRS, CDR2 YFSETQ. The CDR3 is made up of 14 amino acids. CDR3 bases: TGCGCCAGCAGCTTGAGTCGAGTCGGAGATACGCAGTATTTT. Translating it yields CASSLSRVGDTQYF.

The chain recombines TRBV6-5 with TRBJ2-7, with 10 nucleotides matching TRBD1. J lost 6 bases, V lost 4 bases, and 12 bases had no gene match. The germline CDR1 and CDR2 sequences are MNHEY and SVGAGI. The CDR3 spans 16 residues. The DNA for the CDR3 is TGTGCCAGCAGTTTCGAACCACCGGGACAGGGGCTCGAGCAGTACTTC. Translation gives CASSFEPPGQGLEQYF.

The chain uses TRBV4-3 and TRBJ2-1; 8 bases are a match to TRBD2. The germline V gene encodes CDR1 LGHNA and CDR2 YSLEER. This CDR3 has 16 amino acids. V gave up 0 bases and J gave up 9 bases; unmatched junction bases: 10. The CDR3 nucleotides are TGCGCCAGCAGCCAAGATGGAGCGGGGGTCCTTAGTGAGCAGTTCTTC. Translated, it gives CASSQDGAGVLSEQFF.

Concerning this clonotype itself: One end of the junction varies from germline; a read error may be responsible. The chain uses TRBV7-8 and TRBJ2-3; 13 positions match TRBD2. Germline V gene sequence: CDR1 SGHVS, CDR2 FQNEAQ. The CDR3 spans 16 residues. The CDR3 DNA sequence: TGTGCCAGCAGCTTAACACGGACTAGCGGGGGATACGTGGGGGATTTT. Translation gives CASSLTRTSGGYVGDF.

Only a few counts were recorded for this clonotype. The rearrangement links TRBV12-3 or TRBV12-4 to TRBJ2-5; D unresolved. The CDR3 consists of 14 residues. V lost 5 bases and J 1 base, leaving 11 bases between the germline ends. CDR3 region: CASSPRHFQETQYF. In DNA, the CDR3 is TGTGCCAGCAGTCCCCGCCATTTCCAAGAGACCCAGTACTTC.

This clonotype was observed at least ten times. The chain recombines TRBV5-5 with TRBJ2-1; D remains ambiguous. Trimming stripped 4 bases from V and 3 bases from J, with 11 bases between. Germline V gives CDR1 SGHKS, CDR2 YYEKEE (reference sequence). The CDR3 contains 14 residues. CDR3 amino acids: CASSPRVIYNEQFF. DNA for the CDR3: TGTGCCAGCAGCCCTAGAGTCATCTACAATGAGCAGTTCTTC.

This clonotype showed up just a few times. V gene TRBV24-1 combines with J gene TRBJ2-1; TRBD1 or TRBD2 may be the D gene (7 bases each). V lost 6 bases, J lost 5 bases, and 16 bases lay in between. The CDR3 sequence is 15 residues long. In germline, CDR1 is KGHDR, CDR2 SFDVKD. The CDR3 DNA is TGTGCCACCAGTCCGACAGGGCGGGGGCACAATGAGCAGTTCTTC. This codes for CATSPTGRGHNEQFF.

This chain joins TRBV6-5 and TRBJ1-2; 8 nucleotides match TRBD1. The V segment lost 6 bases and the J segment 4 bases; nucleotides outside the gene matches: 10. CDR1 MNHEY and CDR2 SVGAGI come from the germline V gene. The CDR3 is 15 amino acids. In DNA, the CDR3 is TGTGCCAGCAGCTCACTGACAGGGGATGGCTATGGCTACACCTTC. Translating gives CASSSLTGDGYGYTF.

A few counts support this clonotype. This rearrangement joins TRBV7-3 to TRBJ1-1; TRBD1 matches at 8 bases. Germline values: CDR1 SGHTA, CDR2 FQGTGA. V was pared by 5 bases and J by 5 bases, with 4 bases of the junction left unmatched. The CDR3 extends over 13 amino acids. CDR3 residues: CASSVQGGTEAFF. CDR3 coding DNA: TGTGCCAGCAGCGTACAGGGGGGGACTGAAGCTTTCTTT. Full variable domain (missing parts from reference TRBV7-3 and TRBJ1-1): GAGVSQTPSNKVTEKGKYVELRCDPISGHTALYWYRQSLGQGPEFLIYFQGTGAADDSGLPNDRFFAVRPEGSVSTLKIQRTERGDSAVYLCASSVQGGTEAFFGQGTRLTVV.

This clonotype appeared a few times. The V and J genes are TRBV4-2 and TRBJ2-5; a weak D match, TRBD2 (5 bases). Germline V gene sequence: CDR1 LGHNA, CDR2 YNFKEQ. The V end was cut by 4 bases, the J end by 5 bases, with 11 bases between. The CDR3 extends over 13 amino acids. The CDR3 region is CASSRSTGETQYF. CDR3 DNA sequence: TGTGCCAGCAGCCGCAGCACGGGGGAGACCCAGTACTTC.

This clonotype was detected ten times or more. The V gene is TRBV5-1, the J gene TRBJ2-1; a possible D gene is TRBD2 (5 bases). Deletions cut 0 bases from V and 9 bases from J, with 7 bases between. CDR1 and CDR2 (germline): SGHRS, YFSETQ. This CDR3 is built from 12 residues. CDR3 amino acids: CASSLAGVEQFF. For the CDR3, the DNA is TGCGCCAGCAGCTTGGCCGGGGTTGAGCAGTTCTTC.

In its sample, this clonotype was seen many times. This rearrangement joins TRBV7-2 to TRBJ2-1; 9 positions match TRBD1. CDR1 and CDR2 from the germline V gene are SGHTA and FQGNSA. The CDR3 runs to 15 residues. Trimming took 5 bases from V and 3 from J; bases not matched to a gene: 5. The CDR3 region is CASSQTGGYYNEQFF. CDR3 nucleotide sequence: TGTGCCAGCAGCCAGACAGGGGGGTACTACAATGAGCAGTTCTTC.

This clonotype was picked up a small number of times. The V and J genes are TRBV24-1 and TRBJ2-2; D may be TRBD2 (5 bases). Trimming stripped 4 bases from V and 7 bases from J, with 9 bases between. The CDR3 sequence is 13 residues long. Per the germline V gene, CDR1 is KGHDR and CDR2 is SFDVKD. CDR3 bases: TGTGCCACCAGTGAAGCACGGGGCGGGGAGCTGTTTTTT. Translation gives CATSEARGGELFF.

The chain carries TRBV9 and TRBJ2-2; D unresolved. Trimming stripped 3 bases from V and 6 bases from J, with 12 bases between. This CDR3 spans 14 amino acids. Germline V lookup: CDR1 SGDLS, CDR2 YYNGEE. The CDR3 is CASSARDWAGELFF. Here the CDR3 DNA reads TGTGCCAGCAGCGCCCGCGACTGGGCCGGGGAGCTGTTTTTT.

This chain joins TRBV5-1 and TRBJ2-3, with 11 bases aligning to TRBD2. This CDR3 spans 15 amino acids. CDR1 is SGHRS, CDR2 YFSETQ, per germline. The trim removed 2 bases at V and 3 bases at J, leaving 2 bases unmatched. The CDR3 DNA is TGCGCCAGCAGCTTACCTAGCGGGGGGACAGATACGCAGTATTTT. It translates to CASSLPSGGTDTQYF.

Relative to its sample, this clonotype is medium-sized. The chain joins TRBV5-1 to TRBJ2-5; D is perhaps TRBD1 (8 bases). Germline V lookup: CDR1 SGHRS, CDR2 YFSETQ. CDR3 length: 17 residues. The V end was cut by 3 bases, the J end by 1 base, with 19 bases between. Written as DNA, the CDR3 is TGCGCCAGCAGCTCCGGGGGGACAGGAGGGCTCCAAGAGACCCAGTACTTC. It translates to CASSSGGTGGLQETQYF.